This T cell receptor beta chain was identified during a study of shared clonotypes between healthy human individuals. The germline V and J ends were trimmed by 0 bases and 3 bases, with 12 bases remaining between them. The CDR3 covers 15 residues. Germline CDR1 and CDR2: KGHSH and LQKENI. This clone showed up just once. The same CDR3 is also encoded by other DNA sequences in this sample. Produced via immunoSEQ multiplex PCR; TCRdb's table is partial and in-frame only. The sample includes approximately 2.5 million clones, about 92% seen only once; the top ten take over 0.12%. This chain links TRBV18 with TRBJ2-7; weak D call: TRBD2 (6 bases). This TCR was recovered from a man between 18 and 35 years old in good health. The specimen sequenced was naive CD4+ T cells sorted from blood. Subset here: CD45RA+ positively selected. This chain's CDR3 is CASSPPAGGVYEQYF. The DNA for the CDR3 is TGTGCCAGCTCACCACCGGCCGGAGGGGTCTACGAGCAGTACTTC.